A selection of T cell receptor beta chains follows, all from one sample in a study of cytomegalovirus exposure and HLA in healthy donors. Measured with immunoSEQ multiplex PCR; TCRdb has only the in-frame clones, and not every one. The data show some 98,000 clones, with around 68% seen just once and roughly 2.5% held by the top ten. Sequences were obtained from PBMCs. The receptors shown here come from a man aged 50 or older in good health and CMV-seronegative. Both conserved end residues are part of each CDR3. D genes are given only for firm matches. Size is omitted from some rows. Given values are once, few, many or a class for expanded clones.

length	size	D	V	J	CDR3	DNA
15	-	-	TRBV6-5	TRBJ2-7	CASSYTLGGGDEQYF	TGTGCCAGCAGTTACACGCTAGGGGGCGGGGACGAGCAGTACTTC
15	-	TRBD1	TRBV29-1	TRBJ1-3	CSVEDRGQDGNTIYF	TGCAGCGTTGAGGACAGGGGGCAGGATGGAAACACCATATATTTT
15	-	-	TRBV2	TRBJ1-1	CVSKLENKQNTEAFF	TGTGTCAGCAAATTGGAGAACAAACAGAACACTGAAGCTTTCTTT
16	-	-	TRBV7-2	TRBJ2-7	CASSLTSGQPSYEQYF	TGTGCCAGCAGCTTAACCTCAGGACAGCCGTCCTACGAGCAGTACTTC
14	-	-	TRBV5-8	TRBJ2-3	CASSLHSGSDTQYF	TGTGCCAGCAGCTTGCACAGCGGTTCAGATACGCAGTATTTT
15	-	-	TRBV27	TRBJ2-1	CASSRGRSSYNEQFF	TGTGCCAGCAGTCGAGGGCGTAGCTCCTACAATGAGCAGTTCTTC
15	-	-	TRBV23-1	TRBJ2-2	CASSRLETNTGELFF	TGCGCCAGCAGTCGGCTAGAAACGAACACCGGGGAGCTGTTTTTT
16	-	-	TRBV28	TRBJ2-3	CASSLWGTFSTDTQYF	TGTGCCAGCAGTTTATGGGGGACATTTAGCACAGATACGCAGTATTTT
14	few	-	TRBV6-4	TRBJ1-1	CASSEDGGGSAAFF	TGTGCCAGCAGTGAAGACGGGGGGGGTTCGGCGGCTTTCTTT
18	-	-	TRBV30	TRBJ2-1	CAWSVPLGLVGPINEQFF	TGTGCCTGGAGTGTACCCCTGGGGCTAGTGGGTCCGATCAATGAGCAGTTCTTC
15	-	-	TRBV28	TRBJ2-5	CASSLYGLSRGEQYF	TGTGCCAGCAGTTTATATGGCTTGTCACGAGGAGAGCAGTACTTC
14	-	TRBD2	TRBV11-2	TRBJ2-5	CASSLAGAGETQYF	TGTGCCAGCAGCCTAGCGGGAGCGGGTGAGACCCAGTACTTC
15	-	-	TRBV5-4	TRBJ2-1	CASSTSGQSYNEQFF	TGTGCCAGCAGCACCAGCGGGCAGTCCTACAATGAGCAGTTCTTC
13	few	-	TRBV5-1	TRBJ1-2	CASSPDGGSGYTF	TGCGCCAGCAGCCCGGATGGGGGGTCGGGCTACACCTTC
12	-	-	TRBV29-1	TRBJ2-1	CSVESQGGEQFF	TGCAGCGTTGAAAGCCAGGGGGGTGAGCAGTTCTTC
13	-	TRBD1	TRBV5-1	TRBJ2-7	CASSSDRVREQYF	TGCGCCAGCAGCTCCGACAGGGTGAGAGAGCAGTACTTC
16	few	-	TRBV5-1	TRBJ2-7	CASSPTGPPGSYEQYF	TGCGCCAGCAGCCCAACCGGGCCCCCGGGGTCCTACGAGCAGTACTTC
15	-	-	TRBV19	TRBJ1-2	CASSIMGSPNYGYTF	TGTGCCAGTAGTATCATGGGCAGTCCCAACTATGGCTACACCTTC
15	-	TRBD1	TRBV2	TRBJ2-5	CASSDSGQLQETQYF	TGTGCCAGCAGTGACTCGGGACAGCTCCAAGAGACCCAGTACTTC
14	-	TRBD1	TRBV7-2	TRBJ2-7	CASSLVGQGYEQYF	TGTGCCAGCAGCTTAGTCGGACAGGGTTACGAGCAGTACTTC
16	-	-	TRBV9	TRBJ2-1	CASSVLGHLAYNEQFF	TGTGCCAGCAGCGTCCTCGGACATTTGGCGTACAATGAGCAGTTCTTC
15	-	TRBD1	TRBV4-3	TRBJ1-1	CASSQDRQGAAEAFF	TGCGCCAGCAGCCAAGATCGGCAGGGGGCGGCTGAAGCTTTCTTT
14	many	TRBD2	TRBV4-2	TRBJ2-1	CASSWAGGRNEQFF	TGTGCCAGCAGTTGGGCGGGGGGGCGGAATGAGCAGTTCTTC
16	few	TRBD1	TRBV28	TRBJ1-6	CASRLDAGQYNSPLHF	TGTGCCAGCAGACTGGATGCGGGACAGTATAATTCACCCCTCCACTTT
13	few	TRBD1	TRBV10-3	TRBJ2-5	CAITKGQGETQYF	TGTGCCATCACCAAAGGACAGGGAGAGACCCAGTACTTC
14	-	-	TRBV5-5	TRBJ2-3	CASSFFQGGDTQYF	TGTGCCAGCAGCTTCTTTCAGGGAGGAGATACGCAGTATTTT
15	few	TRBD1	TRBV27	TRBJ2-1	CASSEGTGGHNEQFF	TGTGCCAGCAGTGAGGGGACAGGGGGCCACAATGAGCAGTTCTTC
15	-	-	TRBV28	TRBJ1-4	CASTKNQGYNEKLFF	TGTGCCAGCACCAAAAACCAGGGGTATAATGAAAAACTGTTTTTT
15	-	TRBD2	TRBV28	TRBJ2-1	CASRPSGSAYNEQFF	TGTGCCAGCAGGCCTAGCGGGAGTGCCTACAATGAGCAGTTCTTC